These 7 T cell receptor beta chains share one sample of origin, sequenced in a study of OX40 agonist ivuxolimab in advanced cancers. Clones were read by immunoSEQ multiplex PCR, and TCRdb kept only the in-frame ones, dropping some. This table has approximately 54,000 clones, about 91% appearing once. The specimen comprised CD4+ or CD8+ T cells sorted from blood, sampled in a trial of the OX40 agonist ivuxolimab. The source of these receptors is an adult with an advanced solid tumor such as melanoma, head and neck, liver or kidney cancer.

The chain combines TRBV9 with TRBJ1-2, with TRBD1 identical over 8 bases. With V trimmed by 3 bases and J by 6 bases, 7 bases remained unmatched. CDR1 is SGDLS, CDR2 YYNGEE, per germline. CDR3 length equals 14 residues. CDR3 nucleotide sequence: TGTGCCAGCAGCGCGTGGGACAGGTTGGATGGCTACACCTTC. Its translation is CASSAWDRLDGYTF.

The chain carries TRBV29-1 and TRBJ1-1; unclear D gene. With 4 bases removed from V and 8 bases from J, the gap between germline ends came to 14 bases. Germline CDR1 SQVTM, CDR2 ANQGSEA. The CDR3 extends over 12 amino acids. DNA for the CDR3: TGCAGCGTTGTGTTGGGGATTAAGGAAGCTTTCTTT. Its protein product is CSVVLGIKEAFF.

V and J are TRBV11-3 and TRBJ1-2; D not certain. CDR3 length equals 13 residues. V was pared by 3 bases and J by 2 bases, with 7 bases between. Germline CDR1 is SGHNT and CDR2 is YENEEA. This CDR3 reads CASSLAGNYGYTF. The CDR3 nucleotides are TGTGCCAGCAGCTTGGCCGGCAACTATGGCTACACCTTC.

The gene calls are TRBV11-1 and TRBJ2-5, with D hard to call. The CDR3 consists of 12 residues. V was shortened by 3 bases and J by 4 bases, with 6 bases between the two germline ends. Germline V CDR1 and CDR2: SGHAT, FQDESV (reference sequence). CDR3 sequence: CASSFRGETQYF. CDR3 sequence (DNA): TGTGCCAGCAGCTTTCGCGGAGAGACCCAGTACTTC.

The chain is built from TRBV13 and TRBJ2-7; the D gene is possibly TRBD1 (5 bases). The CDR3 is 13 amino acids. Germline V gives CDR1 PRHDT, CDR2 FYEKMQ (reference sequence). V was cut by 5 bases and J by 1 base, with 9 bases left in between. The CDR3 loop reads CASSLRQSYEQYF. The CDR3 DNA is TGTGCCAGCAGCCTGAGACAGTCCTACGAGCAGTACTTC.

This rearrangement joins TRBV4-3 to TRBJ1-2; D is unclear. The CDR3 is 16 amino acids. Germline CDR1 reads LGHNA; CDR2 reads YSLEER. The V end was cut by 1 base, the J end by 2 bases, with 14 bases between. CDR3: CASSQVARTVNYGYTF. For the CDR3, the DNA is TGCGCCAGCAGCCAAGTAGCAAGGACGGTGAACTATGGCTACACCTTC.

V usage is TRBV11-2 and J usage is TRBJ2-1, with TRBD2 matching over 13 bases. After removal of 5 bases from V and 6 bases from J, the junction contained 4 bases not matched to a gene. CDR3 length equals 15 residues. Germline V gene lookup returns CDR1 SGHAT and CDR2 FQNNGV. CDR3 sequence: CASSGTSGRVNEQFF. The CDR3 DNA is TGTGCCAGCAGCGGTACTAGCGGGAGGGTCAATGAGCAGTTCTTC.